The entry below describes one T cell receptor beta chain. The data originate from a study of blood T cell repertoires in COVID-19. TCRdb keeps only in-frame clones here, not all; method: immunoSEQ multiplex PCR. The data show roughly 150,000 clones, roughly four fifths seen once. The CDR3 spans 11 residues. The V gene lost 4 bases and the J gene lost 3 bases, with 3 bases spanning the gap. Germline lookup yields CDR1 MGHDK and CDR2 SYGVNS. The sequencing input was PBMCs or T cells enriched from blood (not recorded which). The source of this sequence is a woman aged 18-29 years who had been exposed to COVID-19. The chain carries TRBV25-1 and TRBJ1-1, with D hard to call. This CDR3 is CASSAYTEAFF. The CDR3, as DNA: TGTGCCAGCAGTGCTTACACTGAAGCTTTCTTT.